This T cell receptor (beta chain) was identified during a study of blood T cell repertoires in COVID-19. The overall study: The analysed material was cDNA or gDNA that came from T cells, B-cell-depleted T cells, or PBMCs.

In the authors' workflow: Amplification with reference gene primers provided the estimates of nucleated cell counts. The repertoire was sequenced with immunoSEQ multiplex PCR; TCRdb's copy has only in-frame clones and lacks some. V, J and clone size derive from that table, while D and trimming were established from the DNA sequence. The table includes approximately 310,000 clones, around 87% detected once. This TCR derives from a woman aged 45 to 65 who had recovered from COVID-19. Sequencing was done on a sample of peripheral blood.

CDR3 protein: CASSMNSGASTDTQYF. The CDR3, as DNA: TGTGCCAGCAGCATGAATAGCGGTGCTAGCACAGATACGCAGTATTTT. This sequence joins TRBV7-2 and TRBJ2-3, with D possibly being TRBD2 (6 bases). The CDR3 covers 16 residues. V was trimmed by 5 bases and J by 0 bases, leaving 15 bases between them. CDR1 and CDR2 from the germline V gene are SGHTA and FQGNSA.